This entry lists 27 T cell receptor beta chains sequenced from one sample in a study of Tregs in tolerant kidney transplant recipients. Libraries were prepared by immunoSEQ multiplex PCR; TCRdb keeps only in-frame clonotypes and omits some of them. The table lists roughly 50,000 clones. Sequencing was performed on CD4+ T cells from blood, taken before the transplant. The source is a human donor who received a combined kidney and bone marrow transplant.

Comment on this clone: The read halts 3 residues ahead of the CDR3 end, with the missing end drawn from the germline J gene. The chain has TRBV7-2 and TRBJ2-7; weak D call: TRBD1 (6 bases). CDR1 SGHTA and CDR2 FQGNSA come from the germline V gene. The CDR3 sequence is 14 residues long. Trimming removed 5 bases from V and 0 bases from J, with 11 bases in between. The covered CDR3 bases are TGTGCCAGCAGCCCACAGGGAAACTCCTACGAG. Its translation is CASSPQGNSYE. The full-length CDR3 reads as CASSPQGNSYEQYF. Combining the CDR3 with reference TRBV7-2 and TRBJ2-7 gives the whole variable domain GAGVSQSPSNKVTEKGKDVELRCDPISGHTALYWYRQSLGQGLEFLIYFQGNSAPDKSGLPSDRFSAERTGGSVSTLTIQRTQQEDSAVYLCASSPQGNSYEQYFGPGTRLTVT.

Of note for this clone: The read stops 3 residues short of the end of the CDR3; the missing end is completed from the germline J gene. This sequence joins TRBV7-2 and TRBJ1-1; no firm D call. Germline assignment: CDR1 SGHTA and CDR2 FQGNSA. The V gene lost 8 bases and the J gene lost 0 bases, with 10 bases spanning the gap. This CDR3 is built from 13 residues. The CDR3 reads CASHMRLNTEAFF. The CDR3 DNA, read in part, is TGTGCCAGCCACATGAGATTGAACACTGAA.

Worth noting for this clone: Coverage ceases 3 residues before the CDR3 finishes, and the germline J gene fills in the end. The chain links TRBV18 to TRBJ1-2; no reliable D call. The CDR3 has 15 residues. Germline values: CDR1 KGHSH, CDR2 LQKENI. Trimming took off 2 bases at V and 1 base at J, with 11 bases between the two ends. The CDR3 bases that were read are TGTGCCAGCTCACCATCATACGCAGATAACTATGGC. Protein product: CASSPSYADNYG. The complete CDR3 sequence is CASSPSYADNYGYTF.

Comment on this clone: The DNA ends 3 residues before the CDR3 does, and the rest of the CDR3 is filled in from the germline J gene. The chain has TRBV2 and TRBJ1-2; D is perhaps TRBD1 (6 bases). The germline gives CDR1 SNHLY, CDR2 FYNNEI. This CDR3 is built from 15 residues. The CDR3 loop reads CASSEGGGGFVGYTF. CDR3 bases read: TGTGCCAGCAGTGAAGGGGGCGGGGGCTTTGTGGGC.

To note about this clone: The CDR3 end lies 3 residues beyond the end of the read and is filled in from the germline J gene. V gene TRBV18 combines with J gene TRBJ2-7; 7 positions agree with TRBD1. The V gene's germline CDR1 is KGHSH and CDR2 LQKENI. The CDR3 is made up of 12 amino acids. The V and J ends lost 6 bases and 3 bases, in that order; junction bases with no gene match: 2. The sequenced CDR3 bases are TGTGCCAGCTCGGGGACAGACTACGAG. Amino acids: CASSGTDYE. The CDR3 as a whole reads CASSGTDYEQYF. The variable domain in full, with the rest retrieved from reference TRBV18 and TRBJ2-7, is NAGVMQNPRHLVRRRGQEARLRCSPMKGHSHVYWYRQLPEEGLKFMVYLQKENIIDESGMPKERFSAEFPKEGPSILRIQQVVRGDSAAYFCASSGTDYEQYFGPGTRLTVT.

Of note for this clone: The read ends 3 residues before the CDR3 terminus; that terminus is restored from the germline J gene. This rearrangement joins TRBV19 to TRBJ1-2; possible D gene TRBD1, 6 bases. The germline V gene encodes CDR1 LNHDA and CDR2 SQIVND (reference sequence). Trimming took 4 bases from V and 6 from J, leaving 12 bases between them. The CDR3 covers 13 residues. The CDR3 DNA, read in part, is TGTGCCAGTAGTACGGGACACAGGGATGGC. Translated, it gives CASSTGHRDG. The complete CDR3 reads CASSTGHRDGYTF.

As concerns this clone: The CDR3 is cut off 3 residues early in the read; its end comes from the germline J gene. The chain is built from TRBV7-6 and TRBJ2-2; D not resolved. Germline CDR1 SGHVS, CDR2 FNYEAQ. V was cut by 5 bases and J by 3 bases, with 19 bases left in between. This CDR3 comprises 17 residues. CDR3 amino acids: CASSTVLKGPYTGELFF. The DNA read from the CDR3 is TGTGCCAGCAGCACCGTTCTGAAGGGTCCTTACACCGGGGAG.

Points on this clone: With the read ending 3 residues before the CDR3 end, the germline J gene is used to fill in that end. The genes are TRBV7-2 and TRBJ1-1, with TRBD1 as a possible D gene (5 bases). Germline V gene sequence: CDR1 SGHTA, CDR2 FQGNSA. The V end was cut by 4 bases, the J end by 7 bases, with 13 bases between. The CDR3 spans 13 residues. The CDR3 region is CASSSGGTVEAFF. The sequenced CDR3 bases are TGTGCCAGCAGCTCGGGAGGGACTGTTGAA.

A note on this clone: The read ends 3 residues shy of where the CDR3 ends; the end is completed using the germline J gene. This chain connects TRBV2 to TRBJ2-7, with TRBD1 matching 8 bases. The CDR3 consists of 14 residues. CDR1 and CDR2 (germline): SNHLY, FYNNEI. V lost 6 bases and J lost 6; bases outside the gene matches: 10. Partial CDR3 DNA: TGTGCCAGCAGGCCAGACAGGGGCCGGGGCGAG. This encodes CASRPDRGRGE. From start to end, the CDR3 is CASRPDRGRGEQYF. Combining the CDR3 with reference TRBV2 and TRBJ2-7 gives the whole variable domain EPEVTQTPSHQVTQMGQEVILRCVPISNHLYFYWYRQILGQKVEFLVSFYNNEISEKSEIFDDQFSVERPDGSNFTLKIRSTKLEDSAMYFCASRPDRGRGEQYFGPGTRLTVT.

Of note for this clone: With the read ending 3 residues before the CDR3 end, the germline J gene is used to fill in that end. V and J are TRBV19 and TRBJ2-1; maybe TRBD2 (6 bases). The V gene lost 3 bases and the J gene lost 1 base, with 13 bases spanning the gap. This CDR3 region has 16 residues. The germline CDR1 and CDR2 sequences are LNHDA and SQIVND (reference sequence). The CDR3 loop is CASSIGGRVSYNEQFF. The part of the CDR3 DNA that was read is TGTGCCAGTAGTATTGGGGGGAGAGTGTCCTACAATGAG.

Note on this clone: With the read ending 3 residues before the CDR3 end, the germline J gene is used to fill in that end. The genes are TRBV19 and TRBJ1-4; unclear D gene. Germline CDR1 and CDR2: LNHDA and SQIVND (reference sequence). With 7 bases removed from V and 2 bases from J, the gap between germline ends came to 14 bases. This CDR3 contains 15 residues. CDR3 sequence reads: CASKASRVTNEKLFF. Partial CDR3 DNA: TGTGCCAGTAAGGCCAGTCGTGTTACTAATGAAAAA.

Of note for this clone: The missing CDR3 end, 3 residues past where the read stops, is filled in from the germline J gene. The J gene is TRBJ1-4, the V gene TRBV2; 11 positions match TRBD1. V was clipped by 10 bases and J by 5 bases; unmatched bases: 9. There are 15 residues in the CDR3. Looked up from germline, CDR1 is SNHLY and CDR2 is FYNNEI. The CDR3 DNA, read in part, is TGTGCCACCAAGGATCGGGACAGGGGGAATGAAAAA. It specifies CATKDRDRGNEK. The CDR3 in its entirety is CATKDRDRGNEKLFF.

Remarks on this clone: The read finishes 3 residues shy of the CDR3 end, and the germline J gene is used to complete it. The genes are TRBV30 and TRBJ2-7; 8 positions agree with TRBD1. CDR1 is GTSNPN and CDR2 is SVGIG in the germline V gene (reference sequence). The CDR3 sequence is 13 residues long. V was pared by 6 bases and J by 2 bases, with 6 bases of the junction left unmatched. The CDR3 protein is CACTIQGAYEQYF. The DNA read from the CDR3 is TGTGCCTGTACGATACAGGGGGCCTACGAG.

The CDR3 loop reads CASSERAPDTQYF. The covered CDR3 bases are TGCGCCAGCAGTGAGAGGGCCCCGGATACG. The rearrangement links TRBV10-1 to TRBJ2-3; unclear D gene. The read ends 3 residues early relative to the CDR3; the germline J gene fills the gap. V lost 2 bases, J lost 6 bases, and 9 bases lay in between. Germline V lookup: CDR1 WNHNN, CDR2 SYGVQD (reference sequence). The length of the CDR3 is 13 residues.

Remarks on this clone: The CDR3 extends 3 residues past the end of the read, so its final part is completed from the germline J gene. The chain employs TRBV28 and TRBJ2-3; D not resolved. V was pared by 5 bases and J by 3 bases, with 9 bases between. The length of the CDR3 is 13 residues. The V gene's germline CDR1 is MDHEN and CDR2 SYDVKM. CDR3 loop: CASSPHSTDTQYF. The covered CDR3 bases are TGTGCCAGCAGTCCCCATAGTACAGATACG.

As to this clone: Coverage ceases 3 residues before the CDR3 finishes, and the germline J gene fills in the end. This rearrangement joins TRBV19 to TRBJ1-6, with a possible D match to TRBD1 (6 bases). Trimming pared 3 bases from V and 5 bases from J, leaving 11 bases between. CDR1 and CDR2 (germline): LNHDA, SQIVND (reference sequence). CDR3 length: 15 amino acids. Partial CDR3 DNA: TGTGCCAGTAGTATGGAACAGGGTAATAATTCACCC. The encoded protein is CASSMEQGNNSP. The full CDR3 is CASSMEQGNNSPLHF.

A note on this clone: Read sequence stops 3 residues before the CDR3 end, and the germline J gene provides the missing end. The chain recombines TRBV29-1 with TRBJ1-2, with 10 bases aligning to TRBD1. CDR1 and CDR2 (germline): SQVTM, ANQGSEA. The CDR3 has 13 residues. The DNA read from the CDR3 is TGCAGCGTTGAGGGGGGACAGGGGATCGGC. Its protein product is CSVEGGQGIG. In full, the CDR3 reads CSVEGGQGIGYTF.

The CDR3 sequence is CASSPEGAVAGELFF. The CDR3 DNA, read in part, is TGTGCCAGCAGCCCCGAGGGGGCTGTGGCCGGGGAG. V gene TRBV7-7 combines with J gene TRBJ2-2; 7 nucleotides agree with TRBD1. The missing CDR3 end, 3 residues past where the read stops, is filled in from the germline J gene. The germline V gene has CDR1 SSHAT and CDR2 FNYEAQ (reference sequence). J was trimmed by 6 bases and V by 5 bases; bases with no gene match: 9. The CDR3 is 15 amino acids.

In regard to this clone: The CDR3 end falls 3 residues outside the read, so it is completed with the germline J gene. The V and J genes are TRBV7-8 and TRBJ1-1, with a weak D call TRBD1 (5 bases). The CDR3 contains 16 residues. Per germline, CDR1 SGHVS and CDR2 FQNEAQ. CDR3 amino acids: CASSFSGEGLSIRAFF. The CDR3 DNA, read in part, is TGTGCCAGCAGTTTTTCGGGGGAAGGCCTTTCCATACGA.

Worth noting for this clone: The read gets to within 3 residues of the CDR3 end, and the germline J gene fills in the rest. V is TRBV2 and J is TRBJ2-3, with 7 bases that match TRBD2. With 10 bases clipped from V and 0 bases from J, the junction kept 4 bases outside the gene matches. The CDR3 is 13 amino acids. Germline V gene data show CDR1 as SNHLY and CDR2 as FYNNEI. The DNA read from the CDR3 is TGTGCCAATCAGCGGGGTAGCACAGATACG. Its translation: CANQRGSTDT. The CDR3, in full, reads CANQRGSTDTQYF. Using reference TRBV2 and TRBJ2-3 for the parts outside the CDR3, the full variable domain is EPEVTQTPSHQVTQMGQEVILRCVPISNHLYFYWYRQILGQKVEFLVSFYNNEISEKSEIFDDQFSVERPDGSNFTLKIRSTKLEDSAMYFCANQRGSTDTQYFGPGTRLTVL.

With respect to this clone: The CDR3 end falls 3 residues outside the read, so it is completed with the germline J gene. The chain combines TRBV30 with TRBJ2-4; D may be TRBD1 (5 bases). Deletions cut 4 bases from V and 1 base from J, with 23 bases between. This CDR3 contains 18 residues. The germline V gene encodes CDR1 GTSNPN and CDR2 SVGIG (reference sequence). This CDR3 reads CAWTADRIQGNAKNIQYF. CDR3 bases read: TGTGCCTGGACCGCCGATCGAATCCAGGGTAATGCCAAAAACATT.

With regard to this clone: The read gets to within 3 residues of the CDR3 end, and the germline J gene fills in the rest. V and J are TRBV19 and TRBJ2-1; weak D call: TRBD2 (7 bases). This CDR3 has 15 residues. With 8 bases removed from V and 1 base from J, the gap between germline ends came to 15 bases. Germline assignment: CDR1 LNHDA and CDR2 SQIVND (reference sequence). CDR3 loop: CASGSGGRSYNEQFF. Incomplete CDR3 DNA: TGTGCCAGTGGATCCGGGGGGCGTTCCTACAATGAG. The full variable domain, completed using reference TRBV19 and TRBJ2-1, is DGGITQSPKYLFRKEGQNVTLSCEQNLNHDAMYWYRQDPGQGLRLIYYSQIVNDFQKGDIAEGYSVSREKKESFPLTVTSAQKNPTAFYLCASGSGGRSYNEQFFGPGTRLTVL.

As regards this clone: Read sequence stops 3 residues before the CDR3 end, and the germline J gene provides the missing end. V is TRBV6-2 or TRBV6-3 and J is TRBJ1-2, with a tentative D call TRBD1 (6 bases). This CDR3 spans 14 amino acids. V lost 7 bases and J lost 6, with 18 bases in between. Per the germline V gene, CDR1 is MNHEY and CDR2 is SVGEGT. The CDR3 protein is CASIPQGGWNGYTF. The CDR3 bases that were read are TGTGCCAGCATCCCACAAGGGGGATGGAATGGC.

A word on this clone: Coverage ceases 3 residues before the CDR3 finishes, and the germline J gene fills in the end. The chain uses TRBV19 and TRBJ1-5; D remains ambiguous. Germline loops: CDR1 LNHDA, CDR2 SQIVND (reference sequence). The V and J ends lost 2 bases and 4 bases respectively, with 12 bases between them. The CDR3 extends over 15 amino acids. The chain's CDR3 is CASSIKVGLNQPQHF. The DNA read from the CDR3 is TGTGCCAGTAGTATAAAGGTAGGGTTAAATCAGCCC.

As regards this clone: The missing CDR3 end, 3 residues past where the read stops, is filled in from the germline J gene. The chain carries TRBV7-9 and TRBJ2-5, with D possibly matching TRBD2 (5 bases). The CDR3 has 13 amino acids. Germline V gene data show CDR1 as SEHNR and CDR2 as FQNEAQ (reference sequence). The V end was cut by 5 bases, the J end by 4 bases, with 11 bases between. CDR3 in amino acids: CASSITGVETQYF. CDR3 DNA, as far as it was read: TGTGCCAGCAGCATAACCGGGGTAGAGACC.

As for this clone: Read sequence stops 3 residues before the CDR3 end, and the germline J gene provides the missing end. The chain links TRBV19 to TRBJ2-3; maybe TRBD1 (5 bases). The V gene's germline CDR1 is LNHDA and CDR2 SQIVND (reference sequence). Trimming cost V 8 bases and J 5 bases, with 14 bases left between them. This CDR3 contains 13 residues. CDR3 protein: CASGLSGIDTQYF. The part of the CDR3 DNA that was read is TGTGCCAGTGGCCTGTCAGGGATAGATACG.

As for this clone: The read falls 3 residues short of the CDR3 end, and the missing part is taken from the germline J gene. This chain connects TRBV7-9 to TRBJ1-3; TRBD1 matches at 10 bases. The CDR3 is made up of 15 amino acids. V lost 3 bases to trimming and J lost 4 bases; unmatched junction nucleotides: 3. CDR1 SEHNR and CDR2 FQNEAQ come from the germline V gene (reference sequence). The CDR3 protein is CASSLDRGSGNTIYF. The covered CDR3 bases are TGTGCCAGCAGCTTGGACAGGGGGAGCGGAAACACC.